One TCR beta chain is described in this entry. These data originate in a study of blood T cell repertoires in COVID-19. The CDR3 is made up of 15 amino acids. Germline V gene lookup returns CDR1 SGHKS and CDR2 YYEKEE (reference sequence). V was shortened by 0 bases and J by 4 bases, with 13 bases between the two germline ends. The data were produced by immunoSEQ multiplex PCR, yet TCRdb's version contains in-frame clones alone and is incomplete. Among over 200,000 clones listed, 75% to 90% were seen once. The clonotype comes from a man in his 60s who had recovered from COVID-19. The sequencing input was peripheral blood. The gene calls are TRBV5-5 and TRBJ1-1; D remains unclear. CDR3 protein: CASSLELGRPTEAFF. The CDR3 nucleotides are TGTGCCAGCAGCTTGGAGCTTGGCAGGCCCACTGAAGCTTTCTTT.